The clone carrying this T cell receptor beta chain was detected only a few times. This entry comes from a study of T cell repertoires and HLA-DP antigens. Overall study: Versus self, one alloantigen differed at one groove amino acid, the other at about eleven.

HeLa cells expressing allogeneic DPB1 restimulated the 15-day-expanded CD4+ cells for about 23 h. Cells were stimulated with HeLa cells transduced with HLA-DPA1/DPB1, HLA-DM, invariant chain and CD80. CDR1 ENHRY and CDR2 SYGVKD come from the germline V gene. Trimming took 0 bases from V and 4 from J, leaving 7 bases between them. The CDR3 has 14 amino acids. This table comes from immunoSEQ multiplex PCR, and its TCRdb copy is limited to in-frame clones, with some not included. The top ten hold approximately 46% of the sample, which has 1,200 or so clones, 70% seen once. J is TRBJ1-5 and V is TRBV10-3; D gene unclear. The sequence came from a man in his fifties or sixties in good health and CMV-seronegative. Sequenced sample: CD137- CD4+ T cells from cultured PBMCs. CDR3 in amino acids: CAISESVGNQPQHF. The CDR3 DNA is TGTGCCATCAGTGAGTCGGTCGGAAATCAGCCCCAGCATTTT.